The T cell receptor beta chain described here comes from a study of immune evolution from preneoplasia to lung adenocarcinoma. Study-wide results and caveats: Normal lung had highest clonality; later lesions appeared denser, more diverse. Normal lung had the highest top T cell clone frequencies.

Sequenced by immunoSEQ multiplex PCR; TCRdb stores in-frame clones only, minus some. The repertoire consists of more than 8,500 clones, with around 89% occurring once and the leading ten covering around 2.5%. Premalignant or tumor cells were enriched by macro-dissection after pathologic assessment. In regard to this clone: The antigen is undetermined.

The origin of this receptor is a person between 65 and 79 years old with invasive lung adenocarcinoma. The source material was FFPE invasive lung adenocarcinoma tissue.

The CDR3 bases are TGTGCCAGCAGCTTAGCGGCGGTGGGGTACTACAATGAGCAGTTCTTC. It encodes CASSLAAVGYYNEQFF. The chain carries TRBV7-2 and TRBJ2-1; the D is unclear. This CDR3 comprises 16 residues. From germline, CDR1 is SGHTA and CDR2 FQGNSA. With 0 bases removed from V and 3 bases from J, the gap between germline ends came to 12 bases.